This T cell receptor beta chain came from a study of blood T cell repertoires in COVID-19. As for the study in general: Sites across the United States, Italy and Spain contributed samples from acute and convalescent COVID-19.

The method was immunoSEQ multiplex PCR; TCRdb's version includes in-frame clones alone and lacks a portion of them. The sample records about 98,000 clones, about 90% being singletons. Germline CDR1 is LGHDT and CDR2 is YNNKEL (reference sequence). The CDR3 is 16 amino acids. After removal of 1 base from V and 4 bases from J, the junction contained 7 bases not matched to a gene. V and J are TRBV3-1 (or the pseudogene TRBV3-2) and TRBJ1-3; TRBD1 matches 7 bases. The sequence was collected from a man aged 65-85 years with acute or convalescent COVID-19. The sequenced sample consisted of peripheral blood. CDR3 sequence reads: CASSQVTGAGGNTIYF. CDR3 DNA: TGTGCCAGCAGCCAAGTTACAGGGGCGGGGGGAAACACCATATATTTT.